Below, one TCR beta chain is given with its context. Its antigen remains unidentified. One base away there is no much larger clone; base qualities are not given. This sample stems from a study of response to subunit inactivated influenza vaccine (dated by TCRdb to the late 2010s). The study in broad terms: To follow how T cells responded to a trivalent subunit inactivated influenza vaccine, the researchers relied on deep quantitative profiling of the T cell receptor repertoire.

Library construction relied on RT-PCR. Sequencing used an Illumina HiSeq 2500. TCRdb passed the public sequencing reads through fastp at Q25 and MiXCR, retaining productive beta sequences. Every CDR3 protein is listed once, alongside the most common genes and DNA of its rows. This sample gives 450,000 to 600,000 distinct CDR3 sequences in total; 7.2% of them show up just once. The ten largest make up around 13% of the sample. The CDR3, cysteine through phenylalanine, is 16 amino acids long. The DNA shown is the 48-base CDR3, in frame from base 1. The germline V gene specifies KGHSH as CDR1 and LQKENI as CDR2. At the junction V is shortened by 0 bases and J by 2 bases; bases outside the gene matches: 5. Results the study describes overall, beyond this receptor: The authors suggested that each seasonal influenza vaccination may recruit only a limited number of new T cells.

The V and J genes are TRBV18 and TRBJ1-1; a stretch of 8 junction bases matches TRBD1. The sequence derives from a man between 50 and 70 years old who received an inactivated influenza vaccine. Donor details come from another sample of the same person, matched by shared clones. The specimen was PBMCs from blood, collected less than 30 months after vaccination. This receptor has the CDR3 CASSPPWAGGNTEAFF. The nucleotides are TGTGCCAGCTCACCACCGTGGGCAGGGGGCAACACTGAAGCTTTCTTT. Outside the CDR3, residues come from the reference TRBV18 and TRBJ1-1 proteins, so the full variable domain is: NAGVMQNPRHLVRRRGQEARLRCSPMKGHSHVYWYRQLPEEGLKFMVYLQKENIIDESGMPKERFSAEFPKEGPSILRIQQVVRGDSAAYFCASSPPWAGGNTEAFFGQGTRLTVV.